The 3 T cell receptor beta chains presented below share a single source sample, sequenced in a study of Graves' ophthalmopathy and Graves' hyperthyroidism. Using RNA transcripts, the TCR beta CDR3 regions were amplified. First-round RT-PCR employed HTBI primers, with a second-round multiplex PCR after it. Each CDR3 protein is one row after TCRdb ran MiXCR on the multiplex PCR reads. In the table there are roughly 500,000 distinct CDR3 sequences, over 13% of which are singletons. Material for sequencing was blood. All receptors derive from a woman younger than 45 with Graves' ophthalmopathy.

The sample holds many counts of this clonotype. V and J are TRBV5-8 and TRBJ2-5; D assignment may be TRBD1 or TRBD2 (5 bases each). The germline CDR1 and CDR2 sequences are SGHTS and YDEGEE. The CDR3 extends over 16 amino acids. V dropped 1 base and J dropped 3 bases, with 16 bases sitting between them. The CDR3 region has the DNA TGTGCCAGCAGCTTGCAGGCCCCCGGGGCGGAAGAGACCCAGTACTTC. Protein product: CASSLQAPGAEETQYF.

This clonotype was observed at least ten times. The chain joins TRBV11-1 to TRBJ1-2, with 10 bases fitting TRBD1. V dropped 2 bases and J dropped 3; count of bases not matched to a gene: 12. The CDR3 loop spans 18 amino acids. Germline V CDR1 and CDR2: SGHAT, FQDESV (reference sequence). CDR3 bases: TGTGCCAGCAGCTTAAGGGACAGGGGAATTCGGCGGCACTATGGCTACACCTTC. Translated, it gives CASSLRDRGIRRHYGYTF.

This clonotype came up many times. The chain employs TRBV27 and TRBJ1-6; no clear D gene. Deletions cut 4 bases from V and 3 bases from J, with 7 bases between. The CDR3 extends over 14 amino acids. Germline CDR1 and CDR2: MNHEY and SMNVEV (reference sequence). The CDR3 region is CASSSAIYNSPLHF. The CDR3 DNA sequence: TGTGCCAGCAGTTCAGCGATCTATAATTCACCCCTCCACTTT.